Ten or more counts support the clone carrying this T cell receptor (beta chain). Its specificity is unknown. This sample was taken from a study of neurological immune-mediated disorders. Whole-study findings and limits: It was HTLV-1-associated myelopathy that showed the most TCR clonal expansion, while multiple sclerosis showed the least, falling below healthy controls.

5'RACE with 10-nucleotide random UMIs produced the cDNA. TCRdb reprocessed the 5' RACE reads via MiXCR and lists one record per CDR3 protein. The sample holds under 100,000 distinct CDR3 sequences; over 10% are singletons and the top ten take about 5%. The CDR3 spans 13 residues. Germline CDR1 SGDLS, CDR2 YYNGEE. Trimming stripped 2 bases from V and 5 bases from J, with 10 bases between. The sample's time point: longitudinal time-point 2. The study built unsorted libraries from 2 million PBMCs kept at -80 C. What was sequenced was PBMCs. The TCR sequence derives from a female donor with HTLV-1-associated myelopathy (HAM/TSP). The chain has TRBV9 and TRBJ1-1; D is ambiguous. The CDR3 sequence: CASSVIPGTEAFF. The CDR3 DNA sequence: TGTGCCAGCAGCGTCATTCCTGGGACTGAAGCTTTCTTT. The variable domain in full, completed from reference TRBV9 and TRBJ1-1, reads DSGVTQTPKHLITATGQRVTLRCSPRSGDLSVYWYQQSLDQGLQFLIQYYNGEERAKGNILERFSAQQFPDLHSELNLSSLELGDSALYFCASSVIPGTEAFFGQGTRLTVV.